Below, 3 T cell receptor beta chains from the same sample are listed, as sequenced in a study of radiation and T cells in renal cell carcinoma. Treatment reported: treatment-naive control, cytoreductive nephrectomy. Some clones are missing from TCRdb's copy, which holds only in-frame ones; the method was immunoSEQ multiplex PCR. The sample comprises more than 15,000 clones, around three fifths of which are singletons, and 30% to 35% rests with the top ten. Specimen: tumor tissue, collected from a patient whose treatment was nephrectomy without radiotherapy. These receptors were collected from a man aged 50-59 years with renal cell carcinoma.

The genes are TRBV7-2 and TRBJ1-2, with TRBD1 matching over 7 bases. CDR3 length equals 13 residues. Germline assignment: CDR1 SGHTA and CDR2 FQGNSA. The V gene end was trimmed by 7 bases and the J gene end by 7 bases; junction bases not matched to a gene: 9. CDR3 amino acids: CASTTGQRTGYTF. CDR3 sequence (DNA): TGTGCCAGCACCACGGGACAGCGGACTGGCTACACCTTC.

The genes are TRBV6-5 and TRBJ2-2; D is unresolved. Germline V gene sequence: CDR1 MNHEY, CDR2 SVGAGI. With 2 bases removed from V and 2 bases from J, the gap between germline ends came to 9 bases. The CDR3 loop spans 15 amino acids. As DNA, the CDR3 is TGTGCCAGCAGTTACGACGGAATAAACACCGGGGAGCTGTTTTTT. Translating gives CASSYDGINTGELFF.

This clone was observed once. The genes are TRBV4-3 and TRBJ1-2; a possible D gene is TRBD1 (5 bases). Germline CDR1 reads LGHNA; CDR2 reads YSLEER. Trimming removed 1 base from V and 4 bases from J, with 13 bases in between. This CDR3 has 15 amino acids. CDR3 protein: CASSQVSEGTYGYTF. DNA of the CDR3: TGCGCCAGCAGCCAAGTATCTGAGGGGACCTATGGCTACACCTTC.